This T cell receptor (beta chain) was sequenced during a study of blood T cell repertoires in COVID-19. The CDR3 loop spans 20 amino acids. The method was immunoSEQ multiplex PCR; TCRdb's version includes in-frame clones alone and lacks a portion of them. Of about half a million clones in the sample, 75% to 90% are singletons; the top ten hold approximately 3%. Specimen: peripheral blood. The chain links TRBV21-1 to TRBJ2-5; the DNA was not used to check the table's D call, TRBD2. TRBV21-1 is marked as a pseudogene. The receptor was isolated from a human donor in a cohort sampled during active COVID-19. CDR3: CASSKNCRGLAGYGGGTQYF. In DNA form, the CDR3 reads TGTGCCAGCAGCAAAAACTGCCGGGGACTAGCGGGTTATGGGGGTGGGACCCAGTACTTC.